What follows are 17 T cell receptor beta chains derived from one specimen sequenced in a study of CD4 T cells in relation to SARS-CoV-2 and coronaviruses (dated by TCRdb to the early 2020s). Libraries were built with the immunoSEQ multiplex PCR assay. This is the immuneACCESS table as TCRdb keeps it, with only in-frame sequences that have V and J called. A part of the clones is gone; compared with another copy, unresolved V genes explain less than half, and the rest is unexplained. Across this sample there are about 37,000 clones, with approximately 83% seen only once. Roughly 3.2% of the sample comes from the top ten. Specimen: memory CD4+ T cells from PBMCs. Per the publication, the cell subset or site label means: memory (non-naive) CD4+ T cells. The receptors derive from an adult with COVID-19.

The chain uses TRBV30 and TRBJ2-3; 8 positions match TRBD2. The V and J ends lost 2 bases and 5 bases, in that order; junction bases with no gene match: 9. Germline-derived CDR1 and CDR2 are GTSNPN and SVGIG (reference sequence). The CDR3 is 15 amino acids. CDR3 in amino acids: CAWSKRGLGGDTQYF. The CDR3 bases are TGTGCCTGGAGTAAGCGGGGGCTAGGTGGAGATACGCAGTATTTT.

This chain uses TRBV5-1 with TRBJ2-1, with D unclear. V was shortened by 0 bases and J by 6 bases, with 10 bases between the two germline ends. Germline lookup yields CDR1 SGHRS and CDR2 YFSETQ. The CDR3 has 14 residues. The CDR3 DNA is TGCGCCAGCAGCTTGGCCCTTAGCTCCAATGAGCAGTTCTTC. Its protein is CASSLALSSNEQFF.

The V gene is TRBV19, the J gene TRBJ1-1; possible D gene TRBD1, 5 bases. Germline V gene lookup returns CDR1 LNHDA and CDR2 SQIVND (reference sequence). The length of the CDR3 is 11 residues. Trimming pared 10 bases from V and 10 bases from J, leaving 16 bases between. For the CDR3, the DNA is TGTGCCACCTGGACGGGGCCTGGAGCTTTCTTT. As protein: CATWTGPGAFF.

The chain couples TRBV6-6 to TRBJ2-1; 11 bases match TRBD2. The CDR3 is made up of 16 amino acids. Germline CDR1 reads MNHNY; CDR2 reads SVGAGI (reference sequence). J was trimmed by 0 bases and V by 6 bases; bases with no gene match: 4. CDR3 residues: CASRPTSGTSYNEQFF. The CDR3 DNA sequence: TGTGCCAGCAGGCCGACTAGCGGGACCTCCTACAATGAGCAGTTCTTC.

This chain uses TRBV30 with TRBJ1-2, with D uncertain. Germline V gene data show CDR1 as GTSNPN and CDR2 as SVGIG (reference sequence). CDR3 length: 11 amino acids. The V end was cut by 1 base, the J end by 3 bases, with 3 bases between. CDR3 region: CAWSGYYGYTF. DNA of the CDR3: TGTGCCTGGAGTGGGTACTATGGCTACACCTTC.

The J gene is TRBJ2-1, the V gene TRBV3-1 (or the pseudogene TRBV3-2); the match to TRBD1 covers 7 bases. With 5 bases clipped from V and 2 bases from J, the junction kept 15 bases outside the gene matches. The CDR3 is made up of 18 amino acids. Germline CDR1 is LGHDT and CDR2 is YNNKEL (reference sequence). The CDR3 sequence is CASSSGTEGSITYNEQFF. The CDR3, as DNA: TGTGCCAGCAGCTCCGGGACAGAGGGGAGTATAACCTACAATGAGCAGTTCTTC.

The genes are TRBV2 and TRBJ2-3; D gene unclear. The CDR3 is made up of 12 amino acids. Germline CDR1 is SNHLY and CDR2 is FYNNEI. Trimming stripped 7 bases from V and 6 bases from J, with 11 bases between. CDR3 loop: CASTVSLDTQYF. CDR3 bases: TGTGCCAGCACCGTCTCTTTGGATACGCAGTATTTT.

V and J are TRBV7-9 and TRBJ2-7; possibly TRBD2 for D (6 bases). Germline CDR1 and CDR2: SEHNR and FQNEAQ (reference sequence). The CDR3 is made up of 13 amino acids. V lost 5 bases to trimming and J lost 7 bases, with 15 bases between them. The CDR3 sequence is CASSLGAGREQYF. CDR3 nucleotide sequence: TGTGCCAGCAGCCTAGGGGCAGGGAGGGAGCAGTACTTC.

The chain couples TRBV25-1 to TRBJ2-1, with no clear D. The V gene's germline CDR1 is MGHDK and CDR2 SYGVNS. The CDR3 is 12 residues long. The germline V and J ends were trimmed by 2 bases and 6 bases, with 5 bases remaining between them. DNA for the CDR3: TGTGCCAGCAGTGAAGGTGTCAATGAGCAGTTCTTC. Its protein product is CASSEGVNEQFF. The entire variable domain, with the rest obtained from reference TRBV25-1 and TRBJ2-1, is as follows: EADIYQTPRYLVIGTGKKITLECSQTMGHDKMYWYQQDPGMELHLIHYSYGVNSTEKGDLSSESTVSRIRTEHFPLTLESARPSHTSQYLCASSEGVNEQFFGPGTRLTVL.

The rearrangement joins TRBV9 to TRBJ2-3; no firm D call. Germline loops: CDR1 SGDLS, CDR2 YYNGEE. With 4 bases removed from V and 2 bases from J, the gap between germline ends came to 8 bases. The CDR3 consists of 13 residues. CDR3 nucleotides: TGTGCCAGCAGCCAAGCTCTCACAGATACGCAGTATTTT. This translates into CASSQALTDTQYF.

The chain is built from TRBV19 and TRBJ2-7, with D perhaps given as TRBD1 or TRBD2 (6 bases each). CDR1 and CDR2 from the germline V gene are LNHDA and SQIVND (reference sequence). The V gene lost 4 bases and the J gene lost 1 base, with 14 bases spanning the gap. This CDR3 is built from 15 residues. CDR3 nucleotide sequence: TGTGCCAGTAGTAGGGGGGCCAGGGGTTCCTACGAGCAGTACTTC. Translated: CASSRGARGSYEQYF.

As DNA, the CDR3 is TGTGCCAGCAGTGCAGTTACAGGCTACGAGCAGTACTTC. Translating gives CASSAVTGYEQYF. The chain uses TRBV27 and TRBJ2-7; TRBD1 might be the D (5 bases). V lost 5 bases and J 3 bases, leaving 11 bases between the germline ends. The CDR3 is made up of 13 amino acids. Germline loops: CDR1 MNHEY, CDR2 SMNVEV (reference sequence).

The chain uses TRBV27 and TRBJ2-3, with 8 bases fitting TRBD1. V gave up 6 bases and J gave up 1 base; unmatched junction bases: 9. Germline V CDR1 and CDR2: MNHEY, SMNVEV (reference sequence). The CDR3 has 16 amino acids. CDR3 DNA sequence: TGTGCCAGCAGCAACGACAGGGGCGTGGGCACAGATACGCAGTATTTT. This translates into CASSNDRGVGTDTQYF.

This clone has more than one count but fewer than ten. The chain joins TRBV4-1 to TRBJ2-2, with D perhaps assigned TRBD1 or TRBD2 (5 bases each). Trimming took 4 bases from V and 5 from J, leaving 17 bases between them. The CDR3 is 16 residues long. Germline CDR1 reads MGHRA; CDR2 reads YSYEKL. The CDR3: CASSPVDVRETGELFF. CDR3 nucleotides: TGCGCCAGCAGCCCAGTGGATGTCAGGGAGACCGGGGAGCTGTTTTTT.

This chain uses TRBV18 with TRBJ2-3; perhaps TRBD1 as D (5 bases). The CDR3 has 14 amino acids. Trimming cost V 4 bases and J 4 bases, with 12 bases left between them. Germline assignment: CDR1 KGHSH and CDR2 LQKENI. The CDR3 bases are TGTGCCAGCTCACGGGCAGGGAAAGCAGATACGCAGTATTTT. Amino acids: CASSRAGKADTQYF.

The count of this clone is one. The CDR3, as DNA: TGTGCCAGCAGTGACGGAGGGAACACTGAAGCTTTCTTT. Translating gives CASSDGGNTEAFF. This sequence joins TRBV6-1 and TRBJ1-1; D remains ambiguous. The CDR3 has 13 residues. Trimming removed 3 bases at V and 1 base at J, with 6 bases between. In germline, CDR1 is MNHNS, CDR2 SASEGT.

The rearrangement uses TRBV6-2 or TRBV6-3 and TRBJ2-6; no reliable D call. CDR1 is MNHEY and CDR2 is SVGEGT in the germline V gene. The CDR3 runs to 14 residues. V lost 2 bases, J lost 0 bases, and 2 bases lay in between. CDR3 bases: TGTGCCAGCAGTTACAACTCTGGGGCCAACGTCCTGACTTTC. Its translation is CASSYNSGANVLTF.